By proportion, the clone carrying this T cell receptor beta chain is medium-sized. CDR3 length: 12 residues. V was clipped by 5 bases and J by 1 base, with 5 bases between them. CDR1 is SGHTA and CDR2 is FQGNSA in the germline V gene. TCRdb independently ran MiXCR on the 5' RACE reads; one entry per CDR3 protein. The data show tens of thousands of distinct CDR3 sequences, around 6.1% seen once. The data originate from a study of early T cells in non-severe SARS-CoV-2 infection. Looking at the study overall: Unsorted whole blood bulk RNA was sequenced, with unpaired chains.

Sequenced input: whole blood. This sequence joins TRBV7-2 and TRBJ1-1; D remains unclear. This receptor was identified in an adult who was a healthcare worker with PCR-confirmed SARS-CoV-2 infection or an uninfected control (not recorded which). The CDR3: CASSGRNTEAFF. CDR3 DNA: TGTGCCAGCAGCGGGAGGAACACTGAAGCTTTCTTT. Together with reference TRBV7-2 and TRBJ1-1, the CDR3 gives the full variable domain: GAGVSQSPSNKVTEKGKDVELRCDPISGHTALYWYRQSLGQGLEFLIYFQGNSAPDKSGLPSDRFSAERTGGSVSTLTIQRTQQEDSAVYLCASSGRNTEAFFGQGTRLTVV.